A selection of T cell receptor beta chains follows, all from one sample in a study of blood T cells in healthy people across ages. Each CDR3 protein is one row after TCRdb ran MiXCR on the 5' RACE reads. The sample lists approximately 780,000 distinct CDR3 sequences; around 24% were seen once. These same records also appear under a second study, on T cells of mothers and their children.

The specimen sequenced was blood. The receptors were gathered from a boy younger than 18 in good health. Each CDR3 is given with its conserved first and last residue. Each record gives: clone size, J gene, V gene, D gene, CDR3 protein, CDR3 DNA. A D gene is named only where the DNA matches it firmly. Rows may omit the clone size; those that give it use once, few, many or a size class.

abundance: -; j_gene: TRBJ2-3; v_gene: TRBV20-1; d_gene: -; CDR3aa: CSATYRDGYTDTQYF; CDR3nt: TGCAGTGCGACCTACCGGGACGGCTACACAGATACGCAGTATTTT
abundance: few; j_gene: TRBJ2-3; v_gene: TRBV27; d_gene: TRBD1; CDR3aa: CASRPLQGRRTDTQYF; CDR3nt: TGTGCCAGCAGACCCCTACAGGGGCGCCGCACAGATACGCAGTATTTT
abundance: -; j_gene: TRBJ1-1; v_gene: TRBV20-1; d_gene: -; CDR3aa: CSARGGRGRNTEAFF; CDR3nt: TGCAGTGCTAGAGGGGGTCGGGGTCGGAACACTGAAGCTTTCTTT
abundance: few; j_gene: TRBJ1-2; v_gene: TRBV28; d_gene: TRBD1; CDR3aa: CASSRSPEGTGVGYTF; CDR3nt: TGTGCCAGCAGTCGGAGCCCCGAGGGGACAGGGGTTGGCTACACCTTC
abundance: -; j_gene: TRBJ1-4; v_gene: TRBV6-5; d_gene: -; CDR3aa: CASRYRDTPPATNEKLFF; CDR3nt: TGTGCCAGCAGGTACCGGGACACACCACCCGCAACTAATGAAAAACTGTTTTTT
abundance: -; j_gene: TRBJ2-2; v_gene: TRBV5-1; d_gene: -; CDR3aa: CASSLGGRHTGELFF; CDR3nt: TGCGCCAGCAGCTTGGGAGGTCGCCACACCGGGGAGCTGTTTTTT
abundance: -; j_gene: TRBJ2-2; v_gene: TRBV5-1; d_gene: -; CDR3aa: CASRPGDGELFF; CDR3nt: TGCGCCAGCAGACCAGGGGACGGGGAGCTGTTTTTT
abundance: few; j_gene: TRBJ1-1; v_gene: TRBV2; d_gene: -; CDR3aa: CASRVLTGNTEAFF; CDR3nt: TGTGCCAGCAGGGTGCTAACTGGGAACACTGAAGCTTTCTTT
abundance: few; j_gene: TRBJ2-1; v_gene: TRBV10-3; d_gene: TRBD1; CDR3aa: CAISARDRVLKRYNEQFF; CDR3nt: TGTGCCATCAGTGCCCGGGACAGGGTATTGAAGAGATACAATGAGCAGTTCTTC
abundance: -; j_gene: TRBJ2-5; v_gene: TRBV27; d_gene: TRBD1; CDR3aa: CASFISGQGGRETQYF; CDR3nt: TGTGCCAGCTTTATTTCGGGACAGGGAGGGCGGGAGACCCAGTACTTC
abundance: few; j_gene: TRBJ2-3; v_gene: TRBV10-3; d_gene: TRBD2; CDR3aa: CAISTGTIGYTQYF; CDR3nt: TGTGCCATCAGTACCGGGACTATAGGGTATACGCAGTATTTT
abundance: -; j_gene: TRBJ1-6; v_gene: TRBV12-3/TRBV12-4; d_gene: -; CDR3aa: CASSWGSTNSPLHF; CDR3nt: TGTGCCAGCAGTTGGGGCAGTACAAATTCACCCCTCCACTTT
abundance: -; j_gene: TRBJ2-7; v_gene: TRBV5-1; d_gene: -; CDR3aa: CASSLMGHLSSYEQYF; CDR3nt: TGCGCCAGCAGCTTAATGGGACACCTGAGCTCCTACGAGCAGTACTTC
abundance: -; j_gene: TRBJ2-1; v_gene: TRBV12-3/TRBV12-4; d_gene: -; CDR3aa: CASGPQDVEGEQFF; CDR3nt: TGTGCCAGCGGCCCTCAAGATGTTGAGGGTGAGCAGTTCTTC
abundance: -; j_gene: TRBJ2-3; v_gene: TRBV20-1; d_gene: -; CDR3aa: CSALTTGPSTDTQYF; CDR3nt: TGCAGTGCCCTCACTACGGGTCCCAGCACAGATACGCAGTATTTT
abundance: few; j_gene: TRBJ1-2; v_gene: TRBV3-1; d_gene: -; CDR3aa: CASSQTENYGYTF; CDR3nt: TGTGCCAGCAGCCAAACGGAGAATTATGGCTACACCTTC
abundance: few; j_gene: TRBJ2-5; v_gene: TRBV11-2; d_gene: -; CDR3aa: CASSTPLTGVAQYF; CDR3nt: TGTGCCAGCAGCACTCCCTTGACCGGGGTGGCCCAGTACTTC
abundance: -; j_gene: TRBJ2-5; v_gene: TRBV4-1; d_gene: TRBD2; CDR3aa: CASAQGEGTNQETQYF; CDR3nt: TGCGCCAGCGCTCAAGGGGAGGGAACTAATCAAGAGACCCAGTACTTC
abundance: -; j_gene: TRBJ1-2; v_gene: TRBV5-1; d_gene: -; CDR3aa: CASRPDTGGGYTF; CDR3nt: TGCGCCAGCAGGCCAGACACGGGAGGCGGCTACACCTTC
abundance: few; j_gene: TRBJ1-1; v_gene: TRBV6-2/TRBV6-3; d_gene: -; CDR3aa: CASSALKLNTEAFF; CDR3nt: TGTGCCAGCAGTGCGCTTAAGCTGAACACTGAAGCTTTCTTT
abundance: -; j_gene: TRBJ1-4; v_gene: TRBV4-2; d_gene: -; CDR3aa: CASSQAPGPEEKLFF; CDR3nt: TGTGCCAGCAGCCAAGCCCCGGGACCGGAGGAAAAACTGTTTTTT
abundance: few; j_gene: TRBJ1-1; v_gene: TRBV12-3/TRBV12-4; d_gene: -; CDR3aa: CAINDGMNTEAFF; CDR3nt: TGTGCCATCAATGACGGGATGAACACTGAAGCTTTCTTT
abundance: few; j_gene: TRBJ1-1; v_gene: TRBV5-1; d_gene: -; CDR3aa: CASSLEGSGGTEAFF; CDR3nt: TGCGCCAGCAGCTTGGAGGGGTCCGGAGGCACTGAAGCTTTCTTT
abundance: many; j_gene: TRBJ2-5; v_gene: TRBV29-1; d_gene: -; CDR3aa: CSVEATQRQETQYF; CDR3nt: TGCAGCGTTGAGGCCACACAGCGCCAAGAGACCCAGTACTTC
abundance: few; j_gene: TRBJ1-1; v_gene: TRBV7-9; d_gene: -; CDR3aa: CASSLAIQGLSSKDTEAFF; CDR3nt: TGTGCCAGCAGCTTAGCGATCCAGGGGCTCTCTTCTAAGGACACTGAAGCTTTCTTT
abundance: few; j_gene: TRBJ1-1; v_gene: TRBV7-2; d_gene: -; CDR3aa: CASSPRAGGTEAFF; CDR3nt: TGTGCCAGCAGCCCCCGGGCGGGGGGCACTGAAGCTTTCTTT
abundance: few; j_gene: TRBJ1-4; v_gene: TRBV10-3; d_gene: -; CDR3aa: CAISRGSNEKLFF; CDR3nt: TGTGCCATCAGCAGGGGATCGAATGAAAAACTGTTTTTT
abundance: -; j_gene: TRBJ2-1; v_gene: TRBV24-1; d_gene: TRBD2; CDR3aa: CATSDPTSGANNEQFF; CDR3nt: TGTGCCACCAGTGACCCGACTAGCGGGGCCAACAATGAGCAGTTCTTC
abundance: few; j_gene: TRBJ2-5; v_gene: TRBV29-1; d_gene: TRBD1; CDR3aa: CSGWDRGNEETQYF; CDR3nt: TGCAGCGGATGGGACAGGGGAAACGAAGAGACCCAGTACTTC
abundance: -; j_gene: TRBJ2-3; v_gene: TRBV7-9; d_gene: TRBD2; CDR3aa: CASSTTWTSGVRTDTQYF; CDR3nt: TGTGCCAGCAGCACGACTTGGACTAGCGGGGTTCGCACAGATACGCAGTATTTT
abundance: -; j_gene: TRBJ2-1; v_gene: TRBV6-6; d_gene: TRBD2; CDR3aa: CASTLTGGVEQFF; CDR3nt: TGTGCCAGCACCCTAACGGGGGGGGTCGAGCAGTTCTTC
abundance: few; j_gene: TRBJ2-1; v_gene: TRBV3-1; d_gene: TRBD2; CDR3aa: CASRLAGGSVHNEQFF; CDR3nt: TGTGCCAGCAGACTAGCGGGGGGCTCTGTCCACAATGAGCAGTTCTTC
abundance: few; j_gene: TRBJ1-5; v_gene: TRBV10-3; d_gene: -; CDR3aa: CAISESGGPQPQHF; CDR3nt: TGTGCCATCAGTGAGTCAGGGGGGCCTCAGCCCCAGCATTTT
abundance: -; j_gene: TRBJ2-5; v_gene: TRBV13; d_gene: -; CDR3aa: CASSLGPGGVSETQYF; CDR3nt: TGTGCCAGCAGCTTAGGCCCAGGAGGGGTGTCGGAGACCCAGTACTTC
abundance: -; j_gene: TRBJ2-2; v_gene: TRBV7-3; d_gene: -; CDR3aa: CASTEGGGAETGELFF; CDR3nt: TGTGCCAGCACCGAGGGTGGTGGGGCAGAGACCGGGGAGCTGTTTTTT
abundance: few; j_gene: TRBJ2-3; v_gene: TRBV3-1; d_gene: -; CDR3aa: CASSQDPAGTTDTQYF; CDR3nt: TGTGCCAGCAGCCAAGACCCCGCGGGGACCACAGATACGCAGTATTTT
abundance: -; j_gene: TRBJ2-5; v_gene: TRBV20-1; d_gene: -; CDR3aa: CSAGDRGTQETQYF; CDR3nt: TGCAGTGCTGGAGATAGGGGTACCCAAGAGACCCAGTACTTC
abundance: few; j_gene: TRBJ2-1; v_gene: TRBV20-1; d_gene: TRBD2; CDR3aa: CSAPGLRTYNEQFF; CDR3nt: TGCAGTGCACCGGGACTACGAACCTACAATGAGCAGTTCTTC
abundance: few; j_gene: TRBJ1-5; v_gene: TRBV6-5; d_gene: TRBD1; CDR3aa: CASSVGTGGAAQHF; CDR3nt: TGTGCCAGCAGCGTCGGGACAGGGGGCGCGGCCCAGCATTTT
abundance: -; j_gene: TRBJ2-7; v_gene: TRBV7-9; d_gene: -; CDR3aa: CASSSRTGREQCF; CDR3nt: TGTGCCAGCAGCTCGAGGACAGGGCGGGAGCAGTGCTTC
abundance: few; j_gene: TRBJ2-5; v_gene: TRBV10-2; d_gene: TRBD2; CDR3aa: CASNGGLGRQETQYF; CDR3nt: TGCGCCAGCAATGGGGGACTAGGAAGGCAAGAGACCCAGTACTTC
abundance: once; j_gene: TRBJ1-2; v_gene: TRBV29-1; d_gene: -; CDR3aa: CSVGQRNYGYTF; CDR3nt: TGCAGCGTTGGACAGAGGAACTATGGCTACACCTTC
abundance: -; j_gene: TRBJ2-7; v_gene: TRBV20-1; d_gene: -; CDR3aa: CSARASSYINYEQYF; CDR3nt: TGCAGTGCTAGAGCCTCTAGCTATATCAACTACGAGCAGTACTTC
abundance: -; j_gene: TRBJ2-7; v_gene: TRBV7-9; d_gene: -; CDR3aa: CASSQKEGSPYEQYF; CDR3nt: TGTGCCAGCAGCCAAAAGGAGGGCAGCCCCTACGAGCAGTACTTC